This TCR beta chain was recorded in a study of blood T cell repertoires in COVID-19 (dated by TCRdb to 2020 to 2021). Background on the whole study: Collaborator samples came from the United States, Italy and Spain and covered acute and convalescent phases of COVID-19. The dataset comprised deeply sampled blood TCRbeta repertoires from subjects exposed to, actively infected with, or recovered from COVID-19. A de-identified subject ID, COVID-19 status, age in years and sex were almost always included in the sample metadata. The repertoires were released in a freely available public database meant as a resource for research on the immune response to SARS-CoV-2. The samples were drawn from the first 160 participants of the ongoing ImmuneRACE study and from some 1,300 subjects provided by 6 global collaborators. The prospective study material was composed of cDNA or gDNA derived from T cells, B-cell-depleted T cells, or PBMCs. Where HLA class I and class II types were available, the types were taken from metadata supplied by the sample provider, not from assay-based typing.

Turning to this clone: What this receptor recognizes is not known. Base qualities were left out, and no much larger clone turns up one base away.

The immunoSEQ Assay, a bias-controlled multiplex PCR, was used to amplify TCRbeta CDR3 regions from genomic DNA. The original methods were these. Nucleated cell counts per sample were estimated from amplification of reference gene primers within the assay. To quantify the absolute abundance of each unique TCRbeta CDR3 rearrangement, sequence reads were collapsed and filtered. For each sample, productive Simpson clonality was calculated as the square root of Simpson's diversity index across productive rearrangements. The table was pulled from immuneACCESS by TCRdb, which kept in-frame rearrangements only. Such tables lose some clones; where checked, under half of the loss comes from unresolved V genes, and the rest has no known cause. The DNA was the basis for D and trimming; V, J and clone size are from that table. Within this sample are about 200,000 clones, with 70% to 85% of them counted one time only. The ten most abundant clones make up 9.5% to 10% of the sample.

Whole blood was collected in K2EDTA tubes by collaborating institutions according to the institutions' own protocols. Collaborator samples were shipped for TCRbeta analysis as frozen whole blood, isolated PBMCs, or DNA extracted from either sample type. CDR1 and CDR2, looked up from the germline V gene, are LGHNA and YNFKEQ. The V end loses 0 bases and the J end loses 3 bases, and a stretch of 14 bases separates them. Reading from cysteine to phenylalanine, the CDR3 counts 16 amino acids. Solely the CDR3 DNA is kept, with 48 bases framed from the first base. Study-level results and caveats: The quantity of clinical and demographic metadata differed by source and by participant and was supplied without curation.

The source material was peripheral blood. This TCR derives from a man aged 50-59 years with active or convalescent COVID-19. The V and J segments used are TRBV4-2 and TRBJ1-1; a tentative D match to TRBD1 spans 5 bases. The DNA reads TGTGCCAGCAGCCAAGATCGGGGGACCTGGGACACTGAAGCTTTCTTT. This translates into CASSQDRGTWDTEAFF.